One sample yielded the 30 T cell receptor beta chains listed below, sequenced in a study of blood T cell repertoires in COVID-19. Profiling relied on immunoSEQ multiplex PCR, and the TCRdb table lists in-frame clones only, not all of them. Here the sample spans about 300,000 clones, roughly 84% being singletons. The specimen was peripheral blood. These receptors were obtained from a human donor with COVID-19, enrolled during active disease. The donor label of this sample is uncertain.

About this clone: The same CDR3 also results from other DNA sequences found in this sample. This chain connects TRBV9 to TRBJ1-1; D unclear. CDR1 SGDLS and CDR2 YYNGEE come from the germline V gene. The CDR3 is 13 amino acids. V was shortened by 1 base and J by 1 base, with 5 bases between the two germline ends. CDR3 DNA sequence: TGTGCCAGCAGCGTATCGGGGAACACTGAAGCTTTCTTT. It codes for CASSVSGNTEAFF. The whole variable domain, filled in from reference TRBV9 and TRBJ1-1, reads DSGVTQTPKHLITATGQRVTLRCSPRSGDLSVYWYQQSLDQGLQFLIQYYNGEERAKGNILERFSAQQFPDLHSELNLSSLELGDSALYFCASSVSGNTEAFFGQGTRLTVV.

The genes are TRBV6-5 and TRBJ2-7; D might be TRBD2 (5 bases). Germline V gives CDR1 MNHEY, CDR2 SVGAGI. Trimming shortened V by 7 bases and J by 0 bases, and 13 bases separated the two germline ends. The CDR3 is 14 amino acids. CDR3 sequence: CASTPGWSSYEQYF. For the CDR3, the DNA is TGTGCCAGCACCCCGGGGTGGAGCTCCTACGAGCAGTACTTC.

This clone has only one observation. CDR3 amino acids: CASSPKIDGSNTIYF. CDR3 coding DNA: TGCGCCAGCAGCCCTAAGATAGACGGGAGTAACACCATATATTTT. The V and J genes are TRBV5-1 and TRBJ1-3; D unclear. Germline-derived CDR1 and CDR2 are SGHRS and YFSETQ. Deletions cut 4 bases from V and 7 bases from J, with 18 bases between. The CDR3 consists of 15 residues.

The genes are TRBV28 and TRBJ2-7; D is unresolved. Trimming shortened V by 7 bases and J by 6 bases, and 10 bases separated the two germline ends. This CDR3 is built from 11 residues. Germline V gene data show CDR1 as MDHEN and CDR2 as SYDVKM. The CDR3 reads CASTSVREQYF. The CDR3 nucleotides read TGTGCCAGCACGTCGGTCCGCGAGCAGTACTTC.

V gene TRBV7-2 combines with J gene TRBJ2-1, with 9 bases aligning to TRBD2. Germline-derived CDR1 and CDR2 are SGHTA and FQGNSA. Trimming took 5 bases from V and 4 from J; bases not matched to a gene: 15. CDR3 length: 18 amino acids. The chain's CDR3 is CASSPWTSDPPHYNEQFF. The CDR3 DNA is TGTGCCAGCAGCCCCTGGACTAGCGATCCCCCCCATTACAATGAGCAGTTCTTC.

This rearrangement joins TRBV19 to TRBJ1-2, with 11 bases matching TRBD1. J was trimmed by 5 bases and V by 4 bases; bases with no gene match: 6. Germline-derived CDR1 and CDR2 are LNHDA and SQIVND (reference sequence). This CDR3 comprises 15 residues. In DNA, the CDR3 is TGTGCCAGTAGTAGAGGACAGGGGGCTGGGTATGGCTACACCTTC. Its protein product is CASSRGQGAGYGYTF.

The chain couples TRBV27 to TRBJ2-1; 11 bases fit TRBD2. This CDR3 comprises 15 residues. The germline CDR1 and CDR2 sequences are MNHEY and SMNVEV (reference sequence). Germline trimming cut 5 bases from V and 4 bases from J; bases unmatched to any gene: 4. The CDR3 coding sequence is TGTGCCAGCAGTCCGCGGACTAGCGGGTACAATGAGCAGTTCTTC. Protein product: CASSPRTSGYNEQFF.

This chain uses TRBV30 with TRBJ2-1; TRBD1 matches 7 bases. From germline, CDR1 is GTSNPN and CDR2 SVGIG (reference sequence). This CDR3 has 14 residues. V trimming: 1 base; J trimming: 7 bases; junction bases outside the gene matches: 7. The CDR3, as DNA: TGTGCCTGGAGTGAGGAGACAGGGCGAAATGAGCAGTTCTTC. Encoded protein: CAWSEETGRNEQFF.

This clone came up a few times. V and J are TRBV7-2 and TRBJ1-2; 10 nucleotides align to TRBD1. The CDR3 is 15 amino acids. Germline V gene lookup returns CDR1 SGHTA and CDR2 FQGNSA. Trimming removed 1 base from V and 3 bases from J; junction bases left unmatched: 2. The DNA of the CDR3 is TGTGCCAGCAGCTTAGGAGACAGGGGGCACTATGGCTACACCTTC. This gives the protein CASSLGDRGHYGYTF.

The gene calls are TRBV19 and TRBJ2-3; perhaps TRBD2 as D (6 bases). The ends were cut back, 6 bases at V and 1 base at J, with 8 bases in the middle. The CDR3 contains 13 residues. Germline V gene data show CDR1 as LNHDA and CDR2 as SQIVND (reference sequence). CDR3 region: CASSSGGTDTQYF. CDR3 sequence (DNA): TGTGCCAGTAGCTCGGGGGGCACAGATACGCAGTATTTT.

The J gene is TRBJ2-7, the V gene TRBV5-1; 9 bases line up with TRBD1. The CDR3 covers 15 residues. Germline values: CDR1 SGHRS, CDR2 YFSETQ. The trim removed 4 bases at V and 3 bases at J, leaving 8 bases unmatched. CDR3 nucleotide sequence: TGCGCCAGCAGCCACCCGGGACAGGGTATCTACGAGCAGTACTTC. Amino acid sequence: CASSHPGQGIYEQYF.

This chain connects TRBV18 to TRBJ2-2, with 8 bases lining up with TRBD1. CDR3 size: 14 residues. From germline, CDR1 is KGHSH and CDR2 LQKENI. The V segment lost 4 bases and the J segment 7 bases; nucleotides outside the gene matches: 5. For the CDR3, the DNA is TGTGCCAGCTCACTGGACAGGGCCCTCGGGGAGCTGTTTTTT. Translation gives CASSLDRALGELFF.

This rearrangement joins TRBV7-2 to TRBJ2-7, with D possibly TRBD2 on 6 matching bases. The V gene's germline CDR1 is SGHTA and CDR2 FQGNSA. The CDR3 consists of 16 residues. Trimming shortened V by 0 bases and J by 5 bases, and 17 bases separated the two germline ends. The CDR3 nucleotides read TGTGCCAGCAGCTTAGCCCTAGCGATAAGAATCGACGAGCAGTACTTC. Protein sequence: CASSLALAIRIDEQYF.

This chain links TRBV3-1 (or the pseudogene TRBV3-2) with TRBJ1-2; the D is unclear. CDR3 size: 16 residues. The ends were cut back, 1 base at V and 0 bases at J, with 12 bases in the middle. Germline V gene lookup returns CDR1 LGHDT and CDR2 YNNKEL (reference sequence). The CDR3 bases are TGTGCCAGCAGCCAAGTCGGACTTATAGCTAACTATGGCTACACCTTC. Translating gives CASSQVGLIANYGYTF.

V is TRBV28 and J is TRBJ2-3, with a weak D call TRBD2 (5 bases). CDR3 size: 14 residues. V was clipped by 4 bases and J by 0 bases, with 8 bases between them. Germline CDR1 reads MDHEN; CDR2 reads SYDVKM. The CDR3 spells CASSSRGSTDTQYF. Here the CDR3 DNA reads TGTGCCAGCAGTTCCCGGGGAAGCACAGATACGCAGTATTTT.

This clone was seen a single time. The gene calls are TRBV5-1 and TRBJ1-5; 7 nucleotides align to TRBD1. The J segment lost 7 bases and the V segment lost 0 bases, leaving 7 bases of the junction unmatched. In germline, CDR1 is SGHRS, CDR2 YFSETQ. The CDR3 runs to 15 residues. CDR3 nucleotide sequence: TGCGCCAGCAGCTTGGCGGGACAGCTCCACCAGCCCCAGCATTTT. Its translation is CASSLAGQLHQPQHF.

CDR3 DNA sequence: TGCAGTGCTAGTTCACCGGGACAGGGCACAGATACGCAGTATTTT. This codes for CSASSPGQGTDTQYF. The rearrangement links TRBV20-1 to TRBJ2-3; 8 positions match TRBD1. Germline CDR1 reads DFQATT; CDR2 reads SNEGSKA (reference sequence). The CDR3 is made up of 15 amino acids. J gave up 1 base and V 3 bases, and 6 bases lay outside the gene matches.

The chain employs TRBV6-5 and TRBJ2-7, with TRBD2 matching 10 bases. The V segment lost 7 bases and the J segment 7 bases; nucleotides outside the gene matches: 13. Germline-derived CDR1 and CDR2 are MNHEY and SVGAGI. The CDR3 consists of 15 residues. The CDR3 DNA is TGTGCCAGCAATCCTGCCTCTAGCGGGAGCGGAGAGCAGTACTTC. Translated, it gives CASNPASSGSGEQYF.

CDR3 in amino acids: CASSIRTVSTDTQYF. CDR3 DNA sequence: TGTGCCAGCAGCATCAGGACAGTGAGCACAGATACGCAGTATTTT. This chain connects TRBV11-2 to TRBJ2-3, with a tentative D call TRBD1 (6 bases). The germline gives CDR1 SGHAT, CDR2 FQNNGV. V dropped 5 bases and J dropped 0 bases, with 12 bases sitting between them. This CDR3 region has 15 residues.

This chain joins TRBV27 and TRBJ2-4, with 8 bases lining up with TRBD1. This CDR3 region has 18 residues. V was clipped by 6 bases and J by 1 base; unmatched bases: 14. Germline CDR1 MNHEY, CDR2 SMNVEV (reference sequence). The CDR3 is CASSPVTGVATAKNIQYF. The CDR3 nucleotides are TGTGCCAGCAGCCCGGTGACAGGGGTAGCCACGGCCAAAAACATTCAGTACTTC.

The CDR3 reads CASSQDRTGGYQETQYF. The CDR3 DNA is TGTGCCAGCAGCCAAGATAGGACAGGGGGTTACCAAGAGACCCAGTACTTC. The gene calls are TRBV3-1 (or the pseudogene TRBV3-2) and TRBJ2-5; TRBD1 matches 10 bases. Germline-derived CDR1 and CDR2 are LGHDT and YNNKEL (reference sequence). This CDR3 spans 17 amino acids. With V trimmed by 0 bases and J by 0 bases, 4 bases remained unmatched.

CDR3 nucleotide sequence: TGTGCCAGCAGTGAATATGGCGGGCGGGGACTAGCGGGAGGGCCTTCCGCTCTCAATGAGCAGTTCTTC. Translated: CASSEYGGRGLAGGPSALNEQFF. The chain couples TRBV6-1 to TRBJ2-1, with 16 nucleotides matching TRBD2. The trim removed 2 bases at V and 6 bases at J, leaving 22 bases unmatched. CDR3 length: 23 residues. Looked up from germline, CDR1 is MNHNS and CDR2 is SASEGT.

The V gene is TRBV3-1 (or the pseudogene TRBV3-2), the J gene TRBJ1-2, with 9 bases identical to TRBD1. J lost 8 bases, V lost 3 bases, and 4 bases had no gene match. The CDR3 contains 13 residues. Germline CDR1 is LGHDT and CDR2 is YNNKEL (reference sequence). The CDR3 DNA sequence: TGTGCCAGCAGCCACGGGACAGGGCGCGGCTACACCTTC. Residues: CASSHGTGRGYTF.

This clone appeared a single time. The gene calls are TRBV10-1 and TRBJ2-1, with D possibly TRBD2 on 5 matching bases. The CDR3 length is 15 residues. V dropped 4 bases and J dropped 8 bases, with 18 bases sitting between them. CDR1 and CDR2 (germline): WNHNN, SYGVQD (reference sequence). CDR3 loop: CASSVSDAGVYEQFF. CDR3 nucleotide sequence: TGCGCCAGCAGTGTTAGCGATGCTGGGGTGTATGAGCAGTTCTTC.

The chain uses TRBV30 and TRBJ1-4; D is possibly TRBD1 (6 bases). Per germline, CDR1 GTSNPN and CDR2 SVGIG (reference sequence). The CDR3 length is 14 residues. The CDR3 DNA sequence: TGTGCTTCGAGGACAGCTACAACTAATGAAAAACTGTTTTTT. Translating gives CASRTATTNEKLFF.

V is TRBV6-5 and J is TRBJ2-6; D ambiguous. Trimming shortened V by 6 bases and J by 0 bases, and 9 bases separated the two germline ends. Looked up from germline, CDR1 is MNHEY and CDR2 is SVGAGI. The CDR3 loop spans 15 amino acids. The CDR3 region is CASSHQRSGANVLTF. As DNA, the CDR3 is TGTGCCAGCAGCCATCAGCGCTCTGGGGCCAACGTCCTGACTTTC.

DNA of the CDR3: TGTGCCAGCAGTCCCGGGACAGGGGCCGGCACAGATACGCAGTATTTT. Encoded protein: CASSPGTGAGTDTQYF. The chain is built from TRBV2 and TRBJ2-3; 10 bases line up with TRBD1. Looked up from germline, CDR1 is SNHLY and CDR2 is FYNNEI. V dropped 5 bases and J dropped 1; count of bases not matched to a gene: 6. The CDR3 has 16 amino acids.

A few counts support this clone. The CDR3 is CASSAGEGTYEQYF. The CDR3 DNA reads TGTGCCAGCAGCGCGGGAGAAGGAACCTACGAGCAGTACTTC. The rearrangement joins TRBV2 to TRBJ2-7, with 7 bases identical to TRBD2. The germline CDR1 and CDR2 sequences are SNHLY and FYNNEI. V dropped 6 bases and J dropped 2; count of bases not matched to a gene: 7. This CDR3 has 14 amino acids.

V is TRBV28 and J is TRBJ1-6; possibly TRBD1 for D (5 bases). CDR1 is MDHEN, CDR2 SYDVKM, per germline. This CDR3 region has 15 residues. V was clipped by 5 bases and J by 10 bases, with 18 bases between them. The CDR3 DNA follows: TGTGCCAGCAGTACCCGGGACTCGGGCTCATCACCCCTCCACTTT. This translates into CASSTRDSGSSPLHF.

The CDR3 nucleotides read TGTGCCAGTGGGGAGGGAGGGGGCACTGAAGCTTTCTTT. It codes for CASGEGGGTEAFF. The chain combines TRBV19 with TRBJ1-1; possibly TRBD1 for D (6 bases). From germline, CDR1 is LNHDA and CDR2 SQIVND (reference sequence). V was shortened by 8 bases and J by 4 bases, with 14 bases between the two germline ends. CDR3 length: 13 amino acids.